Below, one T cell receptor beta chain is given with its context. What it binds is unknown. At the DNA level, this CDR3 is encoded by other sequences in the same sample as well. The source of the sample is a study of cytomegalovirus exposure and HLA in healthy donors. General study points: Investigators reported approximately 170 TCR beta chains as tied to cytomegalovirus.

The CDR3 sequence is 14 residues long. Per the germline V gene, CDR1 is SGHRS and CDR2 is YFSETQ. V was pared by 4 bases and J by 7 bases, with 8 bases of the junction left unmatched. Primers: 60 Vbeta forward and 13 Jbeta reverse. TCRdb keeps only in-frame clones here, not all; method: immunoSEQ multiplex PCR. The sample shows about 130,000 clones, about 82% of them seen only once. The rearrangement links TRBV5-1 to TRBJ1-5, with 7 bases fitting TRBD1. The sequenced sample was PBMCs. The TCR sequence derives from a boy aged 10-17 years in good health and CMV-seronegative. For the CDR3, the DNA is TGCGCCAGCAGCCTAGAGGGGGCTGGGCAGCCCCAGCATTTT. It is translated as CASSLEGAGQPQHF.